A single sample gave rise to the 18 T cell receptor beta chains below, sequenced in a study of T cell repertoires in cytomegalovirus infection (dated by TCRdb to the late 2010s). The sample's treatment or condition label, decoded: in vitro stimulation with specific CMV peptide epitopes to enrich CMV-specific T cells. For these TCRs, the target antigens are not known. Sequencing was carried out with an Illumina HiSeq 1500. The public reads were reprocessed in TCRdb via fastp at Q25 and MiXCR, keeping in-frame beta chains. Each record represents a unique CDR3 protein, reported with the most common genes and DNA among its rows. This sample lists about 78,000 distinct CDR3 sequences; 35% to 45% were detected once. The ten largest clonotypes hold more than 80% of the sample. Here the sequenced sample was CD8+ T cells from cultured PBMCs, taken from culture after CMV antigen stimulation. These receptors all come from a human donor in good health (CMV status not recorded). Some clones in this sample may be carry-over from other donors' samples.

The CDR3 region is CASSLDTGARSSYEQYF. DNA of the CDR3: TGTGCCAGCAGCTTAGACACAGGGGCGCGGAGCTCCTACGAGCAGTACTTC. The rearrangement joins TRBV7-9 to TRBJ2-7; 7 bases line up with TRBD1. CDR1 and CDR2 (germline): SEHNR, FQNEAQ (reference sequence). Trimming removed 1 base from V and 0 bases from J; junction bases left unmatched: 9. CDR3 length equals 17 residues.

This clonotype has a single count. The CDR3 DNA reads TGTGCCAGCAGTTTTGAGGGCCCGCGGAGGAATGAGCAGTTCTTC. This gives the protein CASSFEGPRRNEQFF. The chain recombines TRBV12-3 or TRBV12-4 with TRBJ2-1; a weak D match, TRBD2 (5 bases). Trimming took 3 bases from V and 7 from J, leaving 16 bases between them. The CDR3 has 15 residues.

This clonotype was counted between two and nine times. CDR3 loop: CASSFETDRVGGYGYTF. CDR3 nucleotides: TGTGCCAGCAGCTTCGAGACGGACAGGGTGGGGGGGTATGGCTACACCTTC. The V and J genes are TRBV7-2 and TRBJ1-2; 8 bases align to TRBD1. Germline V gives CDR1 SGHTA, CDR2 FQGNSA. The CDR3 is 17 amino acids. After removal of 3 bases from V and 5 bases from J, the junction contained 14 bases not matched to a gene.

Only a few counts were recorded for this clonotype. The CDR3 coding sequence is TGTGCCAGCAGTTACTCCGTCTCCTCGAGCGAGACCCAGTACTTC. Translation: CASSYSVSSSETQYF. The rearrangement joins TRBV6-6 to TRBJ2-5, with D hard to call. Germline loops: CDR1 MNHNY, CDR2 SVGAGI (reference sequence). Trimming removed 0 bases from V and 5 bases from J, with 13 bases in between. This CDR3 region has 15 residues.

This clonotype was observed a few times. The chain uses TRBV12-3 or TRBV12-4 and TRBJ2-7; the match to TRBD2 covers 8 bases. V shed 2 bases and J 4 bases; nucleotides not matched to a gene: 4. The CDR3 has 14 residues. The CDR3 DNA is TGTGCCAGCAGTTTATCGGGGGGGGGTTACGAGCAGTACTTC. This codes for CASSLSGGGYEQYF.

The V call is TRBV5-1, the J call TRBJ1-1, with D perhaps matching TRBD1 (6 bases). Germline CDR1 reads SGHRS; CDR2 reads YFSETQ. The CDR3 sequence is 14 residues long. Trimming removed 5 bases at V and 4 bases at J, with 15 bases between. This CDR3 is CASRSEGGLTEAFF. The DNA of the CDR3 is TGCGCCAGCAGATCCGAGGGGGGCCTCACTGAAGCTTTCTTT.

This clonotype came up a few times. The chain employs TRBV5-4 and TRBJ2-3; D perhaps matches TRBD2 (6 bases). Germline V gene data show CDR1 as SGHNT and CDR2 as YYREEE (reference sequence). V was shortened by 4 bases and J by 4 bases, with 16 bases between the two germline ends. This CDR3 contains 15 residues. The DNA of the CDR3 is TGTGCCAGCAGCCCGTGGAGCGGGTATGCAGATACGCAGTATTTT. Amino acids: CASSPWSGYADTQYF. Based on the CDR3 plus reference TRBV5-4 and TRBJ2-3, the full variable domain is ETGVTQSPTHLIKTRGQQVTLRCSSQSGHNTVSWYQQALGQGPQFIFQYYREEENGRGNFPPRFSGLQFPNYSSELNVNALELDDSALYLCASSPWSGYADTQYFGPGTRLTVL.

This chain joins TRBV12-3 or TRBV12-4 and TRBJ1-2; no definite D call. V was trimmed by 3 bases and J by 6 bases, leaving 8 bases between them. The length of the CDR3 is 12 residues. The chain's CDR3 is CASSFGGHGYTF. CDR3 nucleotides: TGTGCCAGCAGTTTCGGTGGACATGGCTACACCTTC.

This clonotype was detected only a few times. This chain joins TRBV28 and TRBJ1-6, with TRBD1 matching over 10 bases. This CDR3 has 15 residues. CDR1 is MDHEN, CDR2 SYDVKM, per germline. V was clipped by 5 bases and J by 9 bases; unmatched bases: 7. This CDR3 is CASSPRDRGASPLHF. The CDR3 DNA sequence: TGTGCCAGCAGTCCCCGGGACAGGGGTGCTTCACCCCTCCACTTT.

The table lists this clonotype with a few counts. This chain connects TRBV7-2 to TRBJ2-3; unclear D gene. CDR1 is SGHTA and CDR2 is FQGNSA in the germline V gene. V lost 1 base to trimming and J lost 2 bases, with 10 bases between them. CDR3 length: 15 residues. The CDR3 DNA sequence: TGTGCCAGCAGCTTAGGATCTCACTACACAGATACGCAGTATTTT. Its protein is CASSLGSHYTDTQYF. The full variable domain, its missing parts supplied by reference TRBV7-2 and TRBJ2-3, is GAGVSQSPSNKVTEKGKDVELRCDPISGHTALYWYRQSLGQGLEFLIYFQGNSAPDKSGLPSDRFSAERTGGSVSTLTIQRTQQEDSAVYLCASSLGSHYTDTQYFGPGTRLTVL.

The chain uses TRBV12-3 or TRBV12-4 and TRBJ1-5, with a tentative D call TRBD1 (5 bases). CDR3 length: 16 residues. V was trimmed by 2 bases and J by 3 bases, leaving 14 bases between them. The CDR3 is CASSLLQGEYNQPQHF. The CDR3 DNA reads TGTGCCAGCAGTTTACTCCAGGGAGAGTACAATCAGCCCCAGCATTTT.

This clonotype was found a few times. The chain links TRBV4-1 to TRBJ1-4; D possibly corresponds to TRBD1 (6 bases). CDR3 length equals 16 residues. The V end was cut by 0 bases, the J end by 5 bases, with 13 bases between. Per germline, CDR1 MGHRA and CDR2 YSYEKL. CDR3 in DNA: TGCGCCAGCAGCCAAGAAGGATCAGGGGCAAATGAAAAACTGTTTTTT. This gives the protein CASSQEGSGANEKLFF.

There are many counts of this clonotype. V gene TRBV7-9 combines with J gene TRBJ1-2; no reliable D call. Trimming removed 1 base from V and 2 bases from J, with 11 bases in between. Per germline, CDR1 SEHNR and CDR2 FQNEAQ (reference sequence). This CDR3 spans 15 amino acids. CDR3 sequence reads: CASSLGTDYNYGYTF. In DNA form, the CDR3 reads TGTGCCAGCAGCTTAGGGACGGATTACAACTATGGCTACACCTTC.

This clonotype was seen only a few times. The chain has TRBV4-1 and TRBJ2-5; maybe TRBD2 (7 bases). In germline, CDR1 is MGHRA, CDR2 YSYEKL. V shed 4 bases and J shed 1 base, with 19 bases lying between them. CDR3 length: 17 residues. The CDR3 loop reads CASSLPQSAGAQETQYF. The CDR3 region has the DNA TGCGCCAGCAGCCTCCCCCAGTCGGCGGGGGCCCAAGAGACCCAGTACTTC.

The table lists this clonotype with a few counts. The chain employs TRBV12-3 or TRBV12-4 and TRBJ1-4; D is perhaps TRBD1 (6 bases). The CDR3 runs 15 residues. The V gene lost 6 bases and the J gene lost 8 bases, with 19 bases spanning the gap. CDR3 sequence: CASRPPRGLGEKLFF. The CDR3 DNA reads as TGTGCCAGCAGACCTCCCAGGGGCTTGGGGGAAAAACTGTTTTTT.

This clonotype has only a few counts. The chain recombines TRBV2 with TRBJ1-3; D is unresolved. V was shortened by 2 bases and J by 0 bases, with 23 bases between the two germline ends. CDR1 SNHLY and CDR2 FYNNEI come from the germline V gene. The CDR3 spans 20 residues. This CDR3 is CASSEYLILGSRHSGNTIYF. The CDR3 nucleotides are TGTGCCAGCAGTGAATATTTAATCTTGGGGAGCCGCCACTCTGGAAACACCATATATTTT.

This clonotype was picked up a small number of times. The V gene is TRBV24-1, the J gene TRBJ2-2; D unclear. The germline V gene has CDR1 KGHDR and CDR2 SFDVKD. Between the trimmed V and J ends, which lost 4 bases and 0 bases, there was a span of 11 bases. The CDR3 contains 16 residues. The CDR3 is CATSDARAANTGELFF. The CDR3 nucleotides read TGTGCCACCAGTGACGCTCGGGCGGCGAACACCGGGGAGCTGTTTTTT.

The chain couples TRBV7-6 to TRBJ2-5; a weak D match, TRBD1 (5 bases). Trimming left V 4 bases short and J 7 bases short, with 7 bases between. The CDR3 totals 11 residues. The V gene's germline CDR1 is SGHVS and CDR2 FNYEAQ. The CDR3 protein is CASSSTATQYF. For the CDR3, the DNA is TGTGCCAGCAGCTCGACAGCGACCCAGTACTTC. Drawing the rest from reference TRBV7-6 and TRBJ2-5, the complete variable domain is GAGVSQSPRYKVTKRGQDVALRCDPISGHVSLYWYRQALGQGPEFLTYFNYEAQQDKSGLPNDRFSAERPEGSISTLTIQRTEQRDSAMYRCASSSTATQYFGPGTRLLVL.